The following is a T cell receptor beta chain sequence with its context. Mismatch with germline at one junction end may stem from a read error. For the second PCR, which ran for 7 to 11 cycles, a sample-barcoded 5' primer and a J-beta primer mix were used. Via MiXCR, TCRdb re-called the 5' RACE reads, giving one row per CDR3 protein. The table includes 1.5 million to 2 million distinct CDR3 sequences, under 30% detected once. This specimen belongs to a study of blood T cells in healthy people across ages. The CDR3 loop spans 13 amino acids. Looked up from germline, CDR1 is SEHNR and CDR2 is FQNEAQ (reference sequence). Every sample gave at least 5 micrograms of total RNA when it was extracted.

The receptor's source is a woman aged 25-40 years in good health. Sequencing was done on a sample of blood. The chain couples TRBV7-9 to TRBJ2-7, with TRBD1 matching over 9 bases. CDR3 bases: TGTGCCAGCTGCTTAAGACAGGGGGGGGAGCAGTACTTC. Encoded protein: CASCLRQGGEQYF.